Listed below are T cell receptor beta chains from one sample, sequenced in a study of radiation and T cells in renal cell carcinoma. Using immunoSEQ multiplex PCR, the repertoire was profiled, and TCRdb retains in-frame clones only, with some absent. The sample holds under 7,000 clones; 68% are singletons and the top ten take 25% to 30%. This specimen was tumor tissue, taken from a patient whose treatment was nephrectomy without radiotherapy. Receptors originate from a human donor with renal cell carcinoma. Each CDR3 is given with its conserved first and last residue. Fields, in order: J gene, D gene, clone size, V gene, CDR3 DNA, CDR3 protein. D genes are given only for firm matches. The listing skips clone size in some rows; elsewhere it reads once, few, many or a size class.

TRBJ2-1 | TRBD2 | large | TRBV20-1 | TGCAGTACCCCGGGAGGCGAGCAGTTCTTC | CSTPGGEQFF
TRBJ2-7 | . | few | TRBV5-6 | TGTGCCAGCAGCTTGAGGCAGGGGTCAATCCCCTACGAGCAGTACTTC | CASSLRQGSIPYEQYF
TRBJ1-4 | . | . | TRBV15 | TGTGCCACCAGCATCGGGAGGGATGAAAAACTGTTTTTT | CATSIGRDEKLFF
TRBJ2-2 | TRBD1 | . | TRBV2 | TGTGCCAGCGACAGGGAGACCGGGGAGCTGTTTTTT | CASDRETGELFF
TRBJ2-6 | . | . | TRBV7-6 | TGTGCCAGCAGCGCGCTACCAATCGTTCGGGGGTTCTCTGGGGCCAACGTCCTGACTTTC | CASSALPIVRGFSGANVLTF
TRBJ2-7 | . | . | TRBV19 | TGTGCCAGTAGTATAGATCTATTGGGGACGCGGCAGTACTTC | CASSIDLLGTRQYF
TRBJ2-5 | . | few | TRBV20-1 | TGCAGTGCTAGTCTGGCAGAGACCCAGTACTTC | CSASLAETQYF
TRBJ2-2 | . | . | TRBV5-1 | TGCGCCAGCAGCTTGGCGTACGGAACCGGGGAGCTGTTTTTT | CASSLAYGTGELFF
TRBJ2-2 | . | . | TRBV19 | TGTGCCAGCCAGCCTTGGCAGGCGAGTAACACCGGGGAGCTGTTTTTT | CASQPWQASNTGELFF
TRBJ1-1 | . | . | TRBV7-3 | TGTGCCAGCAGCTTGCAGGCGAACACTGAAGCTTTCTTT | CASSLQANTEAFF
TRBJ2-1 | . | . | TRBV13 | TGTGCCAGCACCCTATGGCAATACAATGAGCAGTTCTTC | CASTLWQYNEQFF
TRBJ2-5 | TRBD2 | . | TRBV6-1 | TGTGCCACCCACCTGCAGGGCGGGGGTCCAGGGACCCAGTACTTC | CATHLQGGGPGTQYF
TRBJ2-7 | . | . | TRBV2 | TGTGCCAGCAGCTTATCTATAACCTCTGACAACGAGCAGTACTTC | CASSLSITSDNEQYF
TRBJ2-1 | TRBD1 | once | TRBV27 | TGTGCCAGCAGTCCCCTGGGACAGGTTTACAATGAGCAGTTCTTC | CASSPLGQVYNEQFF
TRBJ2-1 | TRBD2 | . | TRBV9 | TGTGCCAGCAGCGTAGAACTAGCGGGAGCCAATGAGCAGTTCTTC | CASSVELAGANEQFF
TRBJ2-1 | . | once | TRBV7-9 | TGTGCCAGCAGCCCCCACAAGGGGCGGACAAACAATGAGCAGTTCTTC | CASSPHKGRTNNEQFF
TRBJ2-1 | TRBD2 | . | TRBV28 | TGTGCCAGCAGTTTTTTCGGGACTAGCGGGAGAAATGAGCAGTTCTTC | CASSFFGTSGRNEQFF